This TCR beta chain was obtained from a study of molecular identifiers for immune sequencing clone quantification (dated by TCRdb to the late 2010s). About the full investigation: For a replicate experiment, RNA from around 20,000 or 100,000 naive CD8 T cells was divided into five aliquots, of which four were sequenced. This methods study used CD8 T cells to benchmark TCR RNA copy counting and molecular-identifier clustering-based TCR repertoire sequencing (MIDCIRS). General findings and caveats noted by the study authors: Naive libraries contained spiked-in Jurkat TCR RNA (approximately nine copies' worth), which is not part of the donor repertoire. The sizes of highly expanded clones could end up underestimated when identical TCR molecules share a barcode. When barcode sub-clustering was left out, chimeric consensus sequences inflated TCR diversity, with chimeras reaching as high as 47%. Even against a background of 750,000 to 1,000,000 naive CD8 T cells, spiked-in Jurkat TCR RNA amounting to a single cell's worth was reported to be detectable. About 3 recovered TCR RNA copies per cell were obtained by modeling, versus roughly 10 by digital PCR, implying a capture efficiency of 30% to 35%. Clones above 20 RNA copies held over 97% of molecules in CMV-specific effector cells but under 1% in naive cells.

Libraries of naive CD8 T cells were generated from roughly 20,000 to 1,000,000 sorted cells, with 10%, 30% or 50% of the purified RNA used. On a BD FACSAria II, naive CD8 T cells were FACS-sorted as CD8+CD4-CCR7+CD45RA+ and collected into RLT Plus buffer. Roughly ten TCR copies' worth of Jurkat RNA were spiked into roughly 18,000-1,000,000 naive CD8 T cell samples to test detection sensitivity. CD8 T cells were enriched with RosetteSep CD8+ T Cell Enrichment Cocktail and Ficoll-Paque, followed by ACK red cell lysis. The table lists this clonotype with a few counts. This clone's antigen is unknown. Base qualities are not recorded, but no much larger clone differs from it by a single base. CDR1 and CDR2 (MNHNS, SASEGT) derive from the germline V gene. The CDR3 runs 17 amino acids, cysteine and phenylalanine included. The entry retains the CDR3 DNA only, 51 bases that are in frame from base 1. V ends up 4 bases short and J 9 bases short, with an unmatched junction base count of 15.

Receptor libraries were prepared by PCR. The listed sequencing device is NextSeq 500. Bulk TCR libraries were prepared as previously described, using TCR primers listed in Table S5. Total RNA was purified with the Qiagen AllPrep DNA/RNA kit. Before analysis, reads from multiple sequencing runs of one library were combined. Per the authors' processing: Reads were retained only if their TCR constant sequence matched exactly, and those retained reads were trimmed to 150 nt and grouped according to their 12-nt molecular barcodes. Reads inside each barcode group were sub-clustered using a 15% Levenshtein threshold, and a quality-weighted consensus sequence was constructed for each RNA molecule. Non-functional sequences were excluded, and lower-count sequences lying one edit away from another sequence were also excluded. Based on fitting two negative binomial distributions, any barcode sub-cluster with under 20% of the maximum read count was discarded. The raw public reads went through TCRdb reprocessing: fastp at Q25, MiXCR clone calling, in-frame beta chains kept. Every CDR3 protein is listed once, alongside the most common genes and DNA of its rows. It is TCRdb's table, rather than the study itself, that gives the V and J calls and clone size. This sample holds approximately 550,000 distinct CDR3 sequences; about 25% were observed only once. The top ten clones comprise 0.76% of the sample.

The origin of this receptor is a human donor in good health. Some libraries in this study had Jurkat cell RNA spiked in. The chain couples TRBV6-1 to TRBJ2-1; 10 bases in the middle match TRBD2. Sequenced material: naive CD8+ T cells from blood, with Jurkat cell RNA spiked in. This specimen's cell subset or site label, interpreted: FACS-sorted CD8+CD4-CCR7+CD45RA+ naive T cells. The CDR3 reads as follows: CASSASSVAGGLSEQFF. The nucleotide sequence reads TGTGCCAGCAGTGCCTCTAGCGTAGCGGGGGGACTATCTGAGCAGTTCTTC.